Below are 26 T cell receptor beta chains sequenced from a single sample in a study of blood T cell repertoires in COVID-19. Assay: immunoSEQ multiplex PCR; the TCRdb copy retains only in-frame clones and omits some. The sample lists 90,000 to 150,000 clones, over 75% occurring once. The sequenced sample consisted of peripheral blood. These receptors came from a man older than 75 with acute or convalescent COVID-19.

The chain combines TRBV5-5 with TRBJ2-3; 8 nucleotides agree with TRBD2. This CDR3 comprises 16 residues. V shed 1 base and J 0 bases; nucleotides not matched to a gene: 4. Germline CDR1 is SGHKS and CDR2 is YYEKEE (reference sequence). The CDR3 nucleotides read TGTGCCAGCAGCTTGCCCAGCGGGAGCAGCACAGATACGCAGTATTTT. Residues: CASSLPSGSSTDTQYF.

The chain combines TRBV13 with TRBJ1-1, with D tentatively TRBD1 (5 bases). This CDR3 spans 17 amino acids. Germline CDR1 reads PRHDT; CDR2 reads FYEKMQ (reference sequence). Trimming cost V 2 bases and J 3 bases, with 19 bases left between them. The CDR3: CASSLMEGWAAHTEAFF. CDR3 nucleotides: TGTGCCAGCAGCTTAATGGAGGGGTGGGCGGCCCACACTGAAGCTTTCTTT.

The chain couples TRBV5-5 to TRBJ2-1; 8 bases map to TRBD1. V trimming: 0 bases; J trimming: 8 bases; junction bases outside the gene matches: 10. This CDR3 comprises 16 residues. CDR1 and CDR2 from the germline V gene are SGHKS and YYEKEE (reference sequence). In nucleotides, the CDR3 is TGTGCCAGCAGCTTGGATGGGCAGGGGGCCTCTTATGAGCAGTTCTTC. Its protein is CASSLDGQGASYEQFF.

V usage is TRBV5-6 and J usage is TRBJ1-5, with 7 bases that match TRBD1. Germline V gene sequence: CDR1 SGHDT, CDR2 YYEEEE. V was clipped by 5 bases and J by 0 bases; unmatched bases: 11. There are 17 residues in the CDR3. DNA of the CDR3: TGTGCCAGCAGGCGACAGGGTGGGGGTTTTAGCAATCAGCCCCAGCATTTT. Its protein product is CASRRQGGGFSNQPQHF.

V gene TRBV28 combines with J gene TRBJ1-5; 7 nucleotides match TRBD1. Germline lookup yields CDR1 MDHEN and CDR2 SYDVKM. CDR3 length equals 15 residues. J lost 0 bases, V lost 6 bases, and 5 bases had no gene match. CDR3 coding DNA: TGTGCCAGCAGACGGACAGGCCCTAGCAATCAGCCCCAGCATTTT. This encodes CASRRTGPSNQPQHF.

This clone appeared a few times. This chain uses TRBV10-3 with TRBJ2-5; 8 bases line up with TRBD1. The CDR3 is 14 residues long. CDR1 and CDR2 from the germline V gene are ENHRY and SYGVKD. V dropped 0 bases and J dropped 4; count of bases not matched to a gene: 1. CDR3 in DNA: TGTGCCATCAGTGAGTCGCAGGGGGCAGAGACCCAGTACTTC. Translation: CAISESQGAETQYF.

CDR3 in amino acids: CASRTTGNTGELFF. In nucleotides, the CDR3 is TGTGCCAGCAGGACAACAGGGAACACCGGGGAGCTGTTTTTT. The chain recombines TRBV25-1 with TRBJ2-2; tentative D call: TRBD1 (5 bases). Trimming took off 6 bases at V and 1 base at J, with 9 bases between the two ends. From germline, CDR1 is MGHDK and CDR2 SYGVNS. This CDR3 is built from 14 residues.

The rearrangement uses TRBV11-3 and TRBJ2-7; D gene uncertain. The CDR3 extends over 15 amino acids. Trimming removed 2 bases at V and 4 bases at J, with 15 bases between. Germline CDR1 reads SGHNT; CDR2 reads YENEEA. CDR3 sequence (DNA): TGTGCCAGCAGCTTACTCCAATCACGGGTTTACGAGCAGTACTTC. Protein product: CASSLLQSRVYEQYF.

The V gene is TRBV12-5, the J gene TRBJ2-1, with 7 bases that match TRBD1. Germline V gene sequence: CDR1 LGHNT, CDR2 FRNRAP. This CDR3 is 11 amino acids long. V lost 6 bases and J lost 10; bases outside the gene matches: 3. CDR3 protein: CASGLDREQFF. As DNA, the CDR3 is TGTGCTAGTGGGCTGGACAGGGAGCAGTTCTTC.

The table lists this clone with a count of one. The V call is TRBV4-2, the J call TRBJ1-6; 7 bases line up with TRBD1. The CDR3 length is 16 residues. Germline V gene sequence: CDR1 LGHNA, CDR2 YNFKEQ. The V and J ends lost 5 bases and 7 bases, in that order; junction bases with no gene match: 11. CDR3 loop: CASSSKTGTVNSPLHF. The CDR3, as DNA: TGTGCCAGCAGCAGTAAGACAGGGACTGTAAATTCACCCCTCCACTTT.

The chain carries TRBV6-5 and TRBJ2-1, with D tentatively TRBD2 (6 bases). The ends were cut back, 8 bases at V and 0 bases at J, with 14 bases in the middle. The CDR3 contains 15 residues. Germline V gene data show CDR1 as MNHEY and CDR2 as SVGAGI. The CDR3 here is CASRRDRFSYNEQFF. The CDR3 region has the DNA TGTGCCAGCCGGAGGGATCGATTCTCCTACAATGAGCAGTTCTTC.

V gene TRBV12-3 or TRBV12-4 combines with J gene TRBJ1-1; no clear D. This CDR3 is built from 11 residues. The ends were cut back, 6 bases at V and 5 bases at J, with 7 bases in the middle. The CDR3 DNA sequence: TGTGCCAGCAGGGAGAGGACTGAAGCTTTCTTT. It translates to CASRERTEAFF.

The chain has TRBV28 and TRBJ2-7; TRBD1 is a possible D gene (6 bases). There are 13 residues in the CDR3. Between the trimmed V and J ends, which lost 5 bases and 3 bases, there was a span of 11 bases. Per germline, CDR1 MDHEN and CDR2 SYDVKM. CDR3 nucleotides: TGTGCCAGCAGTCTCGGACAGCACTACGAGCAGTACTTC. Translated: CASSLGQHYEQYF.

This chain joins TRBV12-5 and TRBJ2-1, with 12 bases identical to TRBD1. V lost 5 bases, J lost 7 bases, and 12 bases stayed unmatched. There are 17 residues in the CDR3. The germline gives CDR1 LGHNT, CDR2 FRNRAP. The CDR3 nucleotides are TGTGCTAGTGGTCCCTCCCCGGGACAGGGGGCGCGTAATGAGCAGTTCTTC. Translating gives CASGPSPGQGARNEQFF.

This chain links TRBV27 with TRBJ1-5, with 7 bases that match TRBD1. Trimming removed 5 bases from V and 3 bases from J; junction bases left unmatched: 10. CDR1 is MNHEY and CDR2 is SMNVEV in the germline V gene (reference sequence). The CDR3 runs to 16 residues. CDR3 in DNA: TGTGCCAGCAGTGCCTACTCCGGGACAGACAATCAGCCCCAGCATTTT. Its translation: CASSAYSGTDNQPQHF.

The chain employs TRBV6-5 and TRBJ2-7; TRBD2 agrees at 8 bases. V lost 2 bases, J lost 0 bases, and 0 bases stayed unmatched. Germline values: CDR1 MNHEY, CDR2 SVGAGI. The CDR3 extends over 14 amino acids. The CDR3 loop is CASSYGTSSYEQYF. CDR3 in DNA: TGTGCCAGCAGTTACGGGACTAGCTCCTACGAGCAGTACTTC.

This chain connects TRBV7-3 to TRBJ2-1; D is undetermined. CDR1 and CDR2 (germline): SGHTA, FQGTGA. The V end lost 3 bases, the J end lost 0 bases, and 6 bases lay between the germline ends. The length of the CDR3 is 14 residues. In nucleotides, the CDR3 is TGTGCCAGCAGCTTGGTCAGCTCCTACAATGAGCAGTTCTTC. It yields the protein CASSLVSSYNEQFF. The variable domain in full, completed from reference TRBV7-3 and TRBJ2-1, reads GAGVSQTPSNKVTEKGKYVELRCDPISGHTALYWYRQSLGQGPEFLIYFQGTGAADDSGLPNDRFFAVRPEGSVSTLKIQRTERGDSAVYLCASSLVSSYNEQFFGPGTRLTVL.

V usage is TRBV29-1 and J usage is TRBJ1-1; D might be TRBD1 (6 bases). CDR3 size: 13 residues. The germline CDR1 and CDR2 sequences are SQVTM and ANQGSEA. V gave up 7 bases and J gave up 4 bases, with 16 bases separating them. The CDR3 loop reads CSATQGPGTEAFF. DNA of the CDR3: TGCAGCGCCACCCAGGGGCCGGGCACTGAAGCTTTCTTT.

The V call is TRBV7-3, the J call TRBJ1-2; 8 bases map to TRBD1. Germline CDR1 reads SGHTA; CDR2 reads FQGTGA. V was clipped by 5 bases and J by 13 bases; unmatched bases: 15. This CDR3 comprises 14 residues. The CDR3 region has the DNA TGTGCCAGCAGCCCCAGCGGAGACAGGGGAGCGCGCACCTTC. Its translation is CASSPSGDRGARTF. Combining the CDR3 with reference TRBV7-3 and TRBJ1-2 gives the whole variable domain GAGVSQTPSNKVTEKGKYVELRCDPISGHTALYWYRQSLGQGPEFLIYFQGTGAADDSGLPNDRFFAVRPEGSVSTLKIQRTERGDSAVYLCASSPSGDRGARTFGSGTRLTVV.

The chain is built from TRBV2 and TRBJ2-2, with TRBD2 matching 11 bases. Germline values: CDR1 SNHLY, CDR2 FYNNEI. The CDR3 spans 15 residues. V shed 5 bases, J shed 7 bases, and the junction held 6 bases outside the gene matches. For the CDR3, the DNA is TGTGCCAGCAGTCAGACTAGCGGGGTTATCGGGGAGCTGTTTTTT. Translated: CASSQTSGVIGELFF.

This rearrangement joins TRBV3-1 (or the pseudogene TRBV3-2) to TRBJ1-4; D possibly corresponds to TRBD1 (6 bases). Germline V CDR1 and CDR2: LGHDT, YNNKEL (reference sequence). The CDR3 covers 16 residues. V was clipped by 4 bases and J by 7 bases, with 19 bases between them. CDR3 in amino acids: CASSPPFPTRGEKLFF. For the CDR3, the DNA is TGTGCCAGCAGCCCTCCCTTTCCTACCAGGGGTGAAAAACTGTTTTTT.

The J gene is TRBJ1-2, the V gene TRBV29-1; 7 bases map to TRBD1. V was pared by 4 bases and J by 4 bases, with 3 bases of the junction left unmatched. This CDR3 is built from 12 residues. Germline V CDR1 and CDR2: SQVTM, ANQGSEA. CDR3 DNA: TGCAGCGTTGGGGACAGCTCCTATGGCTACACCTTC. It specifies CSVGDSSYGYTF.

This chain uses TRBV4-1 with TRBJ1-2, with a weak D call TRBD1 (6 bases). The germline gives CDR1 MGHRA, CDR2 YSYEKL. The CDR3 is 13 residues long. Trimming took 1 base from V and 8 from J, leaving 11 bases between them. DNA of the CDR3: TGCGCCAGCAGCCAAGGGGCGGGGGGCGGCTACACCTTC. This gives the protein CASSQGAGGGYTF.

The rearrangement links TRBV6-4 to TRBJ1-2, with D possibly TRBD1 on 6 matching bases. V lost 6 bases and J 5 bases, leaving 10 bases between the germline ends. CDR1 and CDR2 from the germline V gene are MRHNA and SNTAGT. The CDR3 is 12 amino acids. The CDR3 DNA is TGTGCCAGCAGCGATCAGGGGTATGGCTACACCTTC. This sequence encodes CASSDQGYGYTF.

This clone was recorded only once. This chain joins TRBV7-6 and TRBJ2-5; D may be TRBD2 (6 bases). Trimming took 4 bases from V and 2 from J, leaving 14 bases between them. Germline CDR1 and CDR2: SGHVS and FNYEAQ. This CDR3 contains 15 residues. Here the CDR3 DNA reads TGTGCCAGCAGCTCTCTAGCGTCGCCTCAAGAGACCCAGTACTTC. This translates into CASSSLASPQETQYF.

This sequence joins TRBV2 and TRBJ2-5, with D maybe TRBD2 (5 bases). The CDR3 runs 16 residues. CDR1 and CDR2 from the germline V gene are SNHLY and FYNNEI. The V end was cut by 5 bases, the J end by 5 bases, with 21 bases between. Here the CDR3 reads CASSPLPDGGGETQYF. The CDR3 bases are TGTGCCAGCAGTCCTCTCCCTGACGGTGGCGGGGAGACCCAGTACTTC.